Reported below is one T cell receptor (beta chain). The antigen is unknown. The record originates from a study of cytomegalovirus exposure and HLA in healthy donors. Findings of the study overall: A likely sequencing artifact accounted for one observed cluster of highly shared sequence variants. A previous analysis found most TCR beta V segments productive roughly 87% or roughly 30% of the time. Analysis performed later showed TCR beta chains linked to HLA being more clonally expanded than equally common others.

CDR1 and CDR2 from the germline V gene are SQVTM and ANQGSEA. V was cut by 6 bases and J by 4 bases, with 13 bases left in between. The CDR3 extends over 13 amino acids. PCR was performed using 60 Vbeta and 13 Jbeta primers. Libraries were prepared by immunoSEQ multiplex PCR; TCRdb keeps only in-frame clonotypes and omits some of them. The sample records 75,000 to 100,000 clones, around 77% being singletons. Material for sequencing was PBMCs. The TCR comes from a man aged 40-49 years in good health and CMV-seronegative. V usage is TRBV29-1 and J usage is TRBJ2-1; a weak D match, TRBD2 (6 bases). CDR3 DNA: TGCAGCGTAACACCGGGGGATTACAATGAGCAGTTCTTC. Translation: CSVTPGDYNEQFF.